This T cell receptor beta chain was identified in a study of T-cell memory formation after mild COVID-19. The study's findings and limits: Pre-infection memory contained some responding clones, which suggested that cross-reactive memory had joined.

A single record per CDR3 protein comes from TCRdb applying MiXCR to the 5' RACE reads. The data contain around 130,000 distinct CDR3 sequences, about 6% of them singletons. Remarks on this clonotype: What it recognizes is unknown.

V gave up 1 base and J gave up 2 bases, with 15 bases separating them. The CDR3 is made up of 17 amino acids. From germline, CDR1 is KGHDR and CDR2 SFDVKD. This clonotype was obtained from an adult woman who had mild COVID-19 (a few samples of this study predate the infection). Cell type and time point are not known. V gene TRBV24-1 combines with J gene TRBJ2-3; maybe TRBD2 (5 bases). The material sequenced was PBMCs or a T cell subset sorted from them (not recorded which). CDR3 sequence reads: CATSDLGGSLNTDTQYF. The DNA for the CDR3 is TGTGCCACCAGTGATTTAGGAGGCTCGCTGAACACAGATACGCAGTATTTT.